Below, one T cell receptor beta chain is given with its context. These data come from a study of blood T cell repertoires in COVID-19. Study details: COVID-19 samples, acute and convalescent, were from the United States, Italy and Spain. Sources were T cells, B-cell-depleted T cells, or PBMCs; the material itself was cDNA or gDNA.

In the original analysis: For nucleated cells, counts were estimated from reference gene primer amplification. The data were produced by immunoSEQ multiplex PCR, yet TCRdb's version contains in-frame clones alone and is incomplete. V and J calls and clone size are copied from that table; D and trimming were computed from the DNA. This sample carries about 480,000 clones, around 89% of them seen once, and the ten largest clones take approximately 4.5%. With V trimmed by 3 bases and J by 2 bases, 5 bases remained unmatched. Per germline, CDR1 SGDLS and CDR2 YYNGEE. The CDR3 consists of 16 residues. The chain is built from TRBV9 and TRBJ2-3, with 11 bases fitting TRBD2. The receptor was isolated from a woman aged 25 to 45 with acute or convalescent COVID-19. The sequenced material came from peripheral blood. Here the CDR3 reads CASSARLAGNTDTQYF. The CDR3 DNA reads TGTGCCAGCAGCGCTAGACTAGCGGGGAACACAGATACGCAGTATTTT.